The source of this T cell receptor beta chain is a study of blood T cell repertoires in COVID-19. Authors' analysis steps: Reference gene primer amplification in the assay estimated nucleated cell counts. Sequenced by immunoSEQ multiplex PCR; TCRdb stores in-frame clones only, minus some. D and trimming come from the DNA, and the V and J calls and clone size come from that table. The sample lists 130,000 to 150,000 clones, around four fifths seen once, with 6.2% in the top ten. Germline V CDR1 and CDR2: LGHDT, YNNKEL (reference sequence). This CDR3 has 15 residues. V shed 6 bases, J shed 2 bases, and the junction held 9 bases outside the gene matches.

The TCR was taken from a woman aged 40 to 49 who had recovered from COVID-19. Sample: PBMCs or T cells enriched from blood (not recorded which). V gene TRBV3-1 (or the pseudogene TRBV3-2) combines with J gene TRBJ1-1; TRBD1 agrees at 7 bases. As DNA, the CDR3 is TGTGCCAGCAGGGATTCGGGACAGATAAACACTGAAGCTTTCTTT. It encodes CASRDSGQINTEAFF.